The 26 T cell receptor beta chains reported below all come from one sample, sequenced in a study of cytomegalovirus exposure and HLA in healthy donors. Primers included in the PCR were 60 Vbeta and 13 Jbeta primers. The data were produced by immunoSEQ multiplex PCR, yet TCRdb's version contains in-frame clones alone and is incomplete. The profile covers some 120,000 clones, with less than 80% appearing a single time and roughly 10% taken by the ten largest. Source material: PBMCs. These receptors all come from a woman aged 40 to 55 in good health and CMV-seropositive.

The gene calls are TRBV6-6 and TRBJ2-2; tentative D call: TRBD1 (6 bases). Deletions cut 6 bases from V and 5 bases from J, with 16 bases between. CDR1 and CDR2 (germline): MNHNY, SVGAGI (reference sequence). The CDR3 length is 15 residues. CDR3 residues: CASSPPGQGTGELFF. The CDR3 nucleotides read TGTGCCAGCAGCCCCCCGGGCCAGGGGACCGGGGAGCTGTTTTTT.

This clone occurred a few times. The genes are TRBV18 and TRBJ1-1, with TRBD1 matching over 8 bases. V was clipped by 3 bases and J by 8 bases; unmatched bases: 8. CDR3 length equals 14 residues. Germline V lookup: CDR1 KGHSH, CDR2 LQKENI. The CDR3 nucleotides are TGTGCCAGCTCACCGGTCGGGACAGGCAACGAAGCTTTCTTT. Protein: CASSPVGTGNEAFF.

This clone occurred once. The V and J genes are TRBV7-9 and TRBJ2-7, with a possible D match to TRBD2 (7 bases). The V end lost 0 bases, the J end lost 3 bases, and 12 bases lay between the germline ends. The germline CDR1 and CDR2 sequences are SEHNR and FQNEAQ (reference sequence). The CDR3 runs to 15 residues. CDR3 amino acids: CASSLASGGLYEQYF. CDR3 in DNA: TGTGCCAGCAGCTTAGCGTCGGGGGGCCTCTACGAGCAGTACTTC.

This clone showed up just a few times. The chain is built from TRBV5-8 and TRBJ1-1; weak D call: TRBD1 (5 bases). The CDR3 covers 13 residues. The germline V gene encodes CDR1 SGHTS and CDR2 YDEGEE. V dropped 4 bases and J dropped 1 base, with 8 bases sitting between them. The CDR3 loop reads CASSPQGNTEAFF. Written as DNA, the CDR3 is TGTGCCAGCAGCCCCCAGGGGAACACTGAAGCTTTCTTT.

The chain is built from TRBV5-4 and TRBJ1-2; 9 nucleotides line up with TRBD1. CDR3 length equals 15 residues. The V gene end was trimmed by 0 bases and the J gene end by 4 bases; junction bases not matched to a gene: 4. Germline CDR1 is SGHNT and CDR2 is YYREEE (reference sequence). The CDR3 protein is CASSLGDRVRYGYTF. In nucleotides, the CDR3 is TGTGCCAGCAGCTTGGGGGACAGGGTTCGCTATGGCTACACCTTC.

This clone was counted between two and nine times. The chain employs TRBV29-1 and TRBJ1-1; 9 positions agree with TRBD1. The V gene's germline CDR1 is SQVTM and CDR2 ANQGSEA. CDR3 length: 17 amino acids. The ends lost 0 bases at V and 4 bases at J; junction bases unmatched: 12. CDR3 coding DNA: TGCAGCGTTGAAGATCATCCGGGACAGGGAACGGGCACTGAAGCTTTCTTT. It translates to CSVEDHPGQGTGTEAFF.

The chain is built from TRBV18 and TRBJ2-2; 13 nucleotides line up with TRBD2. CDR1 and CDR2 from the germline V gene are KGHSH and LQKENI. The ends lost 5 bases at V and 0 bases at J; junction bases unmatched: 3. CDR3 length: 17 amino acids. The chain's CDR3 is CASSSGTSGTNTGELFF. The CDR3 coding sequence is TGTGCCAGCTCAAGCGGGACTAGCGGGACGAACACCGGGGAGCTGTTTTTT.

The rearrangement joins TRBV5-5 to TRBJ2-1; 11 nucleotides agree with TRBD2. Looked up from germline, CDR1 is SGHKS and CDR2 is YYEKEE (reference sequence). The V segment lost 1 base and the J segment 6 bases; nucleotides outside the gene matches: 9. The CDR3 loop spans 17 amino acids. The CDR3 region is CASSLITSGRRTNEQFF. The CDR3 nucleotides are TGTGCCAGCAGCTTGATCACTAGCGGGAGACGAACCAATGAGCAGTTCTTC.

Here the CDR3 DNA reads TGTGCCAGCAGCTCGCTAGCGGGAGTGAGCAATGAGCAGTTCTTC. It specifies CASSSLAGVSNEQFF. V usage is TRBV7-3 and J usage is TRBJ2-1; TRBD2 matches at 10 bases. J gave up 6 bases and V 4 bases, and 6 bases lay outside the gene matches. Looked up from germline, CDR1 is SGHTA and CDR2 is FQGTGA. The CDR3 runs 15 residues.

The gene calls are TRBV7-2 and TRBJ2-6; a possible D gene is TRBD1 (5 bases). The CDR3 has 18 residues. Germline V gene data show CDR1 as SGHTA and CDR2 as FQGNSA. The V end lost 4 bases, the J end lost 0 bases, and 16 bases lay between the germline ends. This chain's CDR3 is CASSSENWGSSGANVLTF. CDR3 DNA sequence: TGTGCCAGCAGCTCTGAAAACTGGGGCTCCTCTGGGGCCAACGTCCTGACTTTC.

The genes are TRBV5-1 and TRBJ1-1; TRBD1 matches 10 bases. The germline V gene has CDR1 SGHRS and CDR2 YFSETQ. The ends lost 5 bases at V and 5 bases at J; junction bases unmatched: 9. The CDR3 is 15 residues long. The DNA for the CDR3 is TGCGCCAGCAGTTCGCCGACAGGGGGCTTGACTGAAGCTTTCTTT. This encodes CASSSPTGGLTEAFF. Full variable domain (rest looked up from reference TRBV5-1 and TRBJ1-1): KAGVTQTPRYLIKTRGQQVTLSCSPISGHRSVSWYQQTPGQGLQFLFEYFSETQRNKGNFPGRFSGRQFSNSRSEMNVSTLELGDSALYLCASSSPTGGLTEAFFGQGTRLTVV.

The V call is TRBV4-1, the J call TRBJ2-7; D gene ambiguous. Looked up from germline, CDR1 is MGHRA and CDR2 is YSYEKL. This CDR3 is 13 amino acids long. V shed 1 base and J shed 2 bases, with 6 bases lying between them. The CDR3 nucleotides read TGCGCCAGCAGCCAAGTGTCCACCTACGAGCAGTACTTC. Translation: CASSQVSTYEQYF.

V gene TRBV19 combines with J gene TRBJ1-5, with 7 bases lining up with TRBD1. The CDR3 is 14 amino acids. Losses at the gene ends were 5 bases for V and 6 bases for J; bases not matched to a gene: 7. Per the germline V gene, CDR1 is LNHDA and CDR2 is SQIVND (reference sequence). DNA for the CDR3: TGTGCCAGTAGTTTCCGACAGGGACGTCAGCCCCAGCATTTT. Translating gives CASSFRQGRQPQHF.

This clone was found a few times. The chain combines TRBV7-9 with TRBJ2-1; 7 nucleotides match TRBD2. Per the germline V gene, CDR1 is SEHNR and CDR2 is FQNEAQ (reference sequence). CDR3 length: 19 amino acids. The trim removed 5 bases at V and 7 bases at J, leaving 23 bases unmatched. DNA for the CDR3: TGTGCCAGCAGCCAAAGGGTGGGGCTAGCGGTCCTGTGGGAAAATGAGCAGTTCTTC. Translated: CASSQRVGLAVLWENEQFF.

This clone has a handful of counts. This rearrangement joins TRBV10-1 to TRBJ2-5; 10 positions agree with TRBD2. The V gene end was trimmed by 7 bases and the J gene end by 5 bases; junction bases not matched to a gene: 4. Germline assignment: CDR1 WNHNN and CDR2 SYGVQD (reference sequence). The CDR3 covers 13 residues. CDR3 in amino acids: CASKREGKETQYF. The DNA for the CDR3 is TGCGCCAGCAAGCGGGAGGGTAAGGAGACCCAGTACTTC.

This clone was detected only a few times. The V and J genes are TRBV27 and TRBJ2-1; 9 nucleotides match TRBD2. This CDR3 contains 17 residues. Germline assignment: CDR1 MNHEY and CDR2 SMNVEV (reference sequence). V trimming: 3 bases; J trimming: 7 bases; junction bases outside the gene matches: 13. The CDR3 spells CASSFKAGGFKSNEQFF. CDR3 DNA sequence: TGTGCCAGCAGTTTCAAAGCGGGAGGATTTAAGTCGAATGAGCAGTTCTTC.

This clone was detected a few times. V is TRBV19 and J is TRBJ2-2; D remains ambiguous. The germline CDR1 and CDR2 sequences are LNHDA and SQIVND (reference sequence). This CDR3 has 13 residues. The V gene lost 7 bases and the J gene lost 6 bases, with 12 bases spanning the gap. This chain's CDR3 is CASIFQGAGELFF. The CDR3 DNA follows: TGTGCCAGTATATTTCAAGGAGCCGGGGAGCTGTTTTTT.

V usage is TRBV25-1 and J usage is TRBJ2-5; TRBD1 might be the D (5 bases). The CDR3 is 13 amino acids. Germline V gene lookup returns CDR1 MGHDK and CDR2 SYGVNS. The V end was cut by 5 bases, the J end by 4 bases, with 11 bases between. The CDR3 DNA follows: TGTGCCAGCAGTAAATGGGGCGGAGAGACCCAGTACTTC. Translated: CASSKWGGETQYF.

The chain carries TRBV7-3 and TRBJ2-3; 9 bases map to TRBD1. This CDR3 has 16 amino acids. The V gene's germline CDR1 is SGHTA and CDR2 FQGTGA. Germline trimming cut 2 bases from V and 4 bases from J; bases unmatched to any gene: 7. The CDR3 is CASSLLGQGYADTQYF. The CDR3 DNA reads as TGTGCCAGCAGCTTATTGGGACAGGGTTATGCAGATACGCAGTATTTT.

The chain is built from TRBV5-1 and TRBJ2-2, with TRBD2 as a possible D gene (5 bases). This CDR3 has 15 residues. Germline V gene data show CDR1 as SGHRS and CDR2 as YFSETQ. V was cut by 7 bases and J by 3 bases, with 16 bases left in between. The CDR3 nucleotides are TGCGCCAGCCAAAAGAAGGACGGGGACACCGGGGAGCTGTTTTTT. It is translated as CASQKKDGDTGELFF.

For the CDR3, the DNA is TGTGCCAGTAGTCCAACCCTGACAGGGAGCCTGTATAGCAATCAGCCCCAGCATTTT. This sequence encodes CASSPTLTGSLYSNQPQHF. The gene calls are TRBV19 and TRBJ1-5; the match to TRBD1 covers 7 bases. The CDR3 consists of 19 residues. The germline V gene encodes CDR1 LNHDA and CDR2 SQIVND (reference sequence). The junction had 16 bases not matched to a gene; V was cut back by 5 bases and J by 0 bases.

V is TRBV2 and J is TRBJ1-2; maybe TRBD1 (6 bases). The CDR3 runs to 16 residues. Germline V gene lookup returns CDR1 SNHLY and CDR2 FYNNEI. Trimming took 8 bases from V and 7 from J, leaving 26 bases between them. The CDR3 loop reads CASDSGYRDLVGGYTF. The CDR3 bases are TGTGCCAGCGACTCTGGATACAGGGACCTTGTGGGTGGCTACACCTTC.

This clone was picked up a small number of times. The chain links TRBV4-3 to TRBJ2-2, with a weak D call TRBD2 (6 bases). The V end lost 0 bases, the J end lost 2 bases, and 13 bases lay between the germline ends. This CDR3 has 17 residues. CDR1 is LGHNA and CDR2 is YSLEER in the germline V gene. Here the CDR3 DNA reads TGCGCCAGCAGCCAAGAGCCCGGGACTCGAAACACCGGGGAGCTGTTTTTT. Amino acid sequence: CASSQEPGTRNTGELFF.

This sequence joins TRBV11-1 and TRBJ2-7; 9 bases are shared with TRBD2. CDR3 length: 16 amino acids. In germline, CDR1 is SGHAT, CDR2 FQDESV (reference sequence). The V gene end was trimmed by 5 bases and the J gene end by 6 bases; junction bases not matched to a gene: 14. The CDR3 is CASSAHVLAGVVEQYF. The CDR3, as DNA: TGTGCCAGCAGCGCCCACGTACTAGCGGGTGTGGTCGAGCAGTACTTC.

This chain uses TRBV5-1 with TRBJ2-1; D remains ambiguous. Germline values: CDR1 SGHRS, CDR2 YFSETQ. V gave up 4 bases and J gave up 2 bases, with 4 bases separating them. This CDR3 is built from 12 residues. CDR3 sequence reads: CASSLAYNEQFF. The CDR3 DNA sequence: TGCGCCAGCAGCCTCGCCTACAATGAGCAGTTCTTC. Complete variable domain (other parts from reference TRBV5-1 and TRBJ2-1): KAGVTQTPRYLIKTRGQQVTLSCSPISGHRSVSWYQQTPGQGLQFLFEYFSETQRNKGNFPGRFSGRQFSNSRSEMNVSTLELGDSALYLCASSLAYNEQFFGPGTRLTVL.

This clone was counted between two and nine times. The CDR3 coding sequence is TGTGCCAGCAGCTTAGGAGCAGGGTCTCTCGAGCAGTACTTC. Encoded protein: CASSLGAGSLEQYF. J is TRBJ2-7 and V is TRBV11-3, with D perhaps TRBD1 (5 bases). Trimming took 1 base from V and 6 from J, leaving 13 bases between them. Germline values: CDR1 SGHNT, CDR2 YENEEA. The CDR3 sequence is 14 residues long.